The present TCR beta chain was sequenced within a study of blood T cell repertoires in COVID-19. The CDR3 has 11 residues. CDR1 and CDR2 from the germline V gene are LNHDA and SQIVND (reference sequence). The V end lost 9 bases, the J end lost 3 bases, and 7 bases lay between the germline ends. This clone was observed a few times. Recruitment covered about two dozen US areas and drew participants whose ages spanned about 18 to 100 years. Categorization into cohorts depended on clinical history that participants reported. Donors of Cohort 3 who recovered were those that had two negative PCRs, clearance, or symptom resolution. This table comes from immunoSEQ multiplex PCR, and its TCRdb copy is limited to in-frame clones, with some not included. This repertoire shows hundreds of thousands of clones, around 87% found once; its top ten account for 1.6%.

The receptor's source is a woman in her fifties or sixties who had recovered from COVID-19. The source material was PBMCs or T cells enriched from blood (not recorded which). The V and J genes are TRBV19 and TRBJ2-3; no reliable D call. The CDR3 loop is CASETTDTQYF. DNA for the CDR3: TGTGCCAGCGAGACAACAGATACGCAGTATTTT.